The 26 T cell receptor beta chains below come from one sample, sequenced in a study of blood T cells in healthy people across ages. Primed by a sample-barcoded 5' primer and a J-beta primer mix, a second PCR proceeded for about 7 to 12 cycles. TCRdb independently ran MiXCR on the 5' RACE reads; one entry per CDR3 protein. This sample has 800,000 to 950,000 distinct CDR3 sequences, with about 29% found just once. These data were also reused for a study on T cells of mothers and their children.

The sequenced sample was blood. The receptor source for this set is a middle-aged woman in good health.

This clonotype was counted a few times. The chain joins TRBV5-1 to TRBJ1-1, with TRBD1 matching 7 bases. The CDR3 loop spans 16 amino acids. Per the germline V gene, CDR1 is SGHRS and CDR2 is YFSETQ. Trimming cost V 0 bases and J 3 bases; bases outside gene matches: 8. The DNA of the CDR3 is TGCGCCAGCAGCTTGGGTAGTATACAGGGGCACACTGAAGCTTTCTTT. Translation gives CASSLGSIQGHTEAFF.

This chain connects TRBV27 to TRBJ2-2, with a tentative D call TRBD2 (5 bases). This CDR3 has 14 residues. V lost 6 bases and J lost 4, with 12 bases in between. The V gene's germline CDR1 is MNHEY and CDR2 SMNVEV (reference sequence). The CDR3 DNA follows: TGTGCCAGCAGGTACCAAGGAGGCACCGGGGAGCTGTTTTTT. Translating it yields CASRYQGGTGELFF.

Comment on this clonotype: A much larger clone lies one base from this, so it may be a read error. The V and J genes are TRBV4-3 and TRBJ2-7, with 7 bases identical to TRBD1. The CDR3 loop spans 15 amino acids. Germline V gene sequence: CDR1 LGHNA, CDR2 YSLEER. In nucleotides, the CDR3 is TGCGCCAGCAGCCAAGACCGGGACAGCTCCTGCGAGCAGTACTTC. Its protein product is CASSQDRDSSCEQYF.

This clonotype has a handful of counts. V and J are TRBV7-9 and TRBJ2-3, with D possibly being TRBD2 (6 bases). Germline V gene lookup returns CDR1 SEHNR and CDR2 FQNEAQ (reference sequence). The CDR3 has 15 residues. Trimming took off 10 bases at V and 0 bases at J, with 17 bases between the two ends. CDR3 amino acids: CATHSLGGSTDTQYF. DNA of the CDR3: TGTGCCACCCATTCGCTGGGGGGTAGCACAGATACGCAGTATTTT. Full variable domain (outside the CDR3, taken from reference TRBV7-9 and TRBJ2-3): DTGVSQNPRHKITKRGQNVTFRCDPISEHNRLYWYRQTLGQGPEFLTYFQNEAQLEKSRLLSDRFSAERPKGSFSTLEIQRTEQGDSAMYLCATHSLGGSTDTQYFGPGTRLTVL.

This clonotype showed up just a few times. The DNA of the CDR3 is TGTGCCAGCAGCCAATTCGCTAGCGGAACTGAGCAGTTCTTC. Translation gives CASSQFASGTEQFF. The chain links TRBV7-2 to TRBJ2-1, with TRBD2 matching over 7 bases. V shed 5 bases, J shed 9 bases, and the junction held 10 bases outside the gene matches. From germline, CDR1 is SGHTA and CDR2 FQGNSA. The length of the CDR3 is 14 residues.

This chain connects TRBV28 to TRBJ2-5; D gene uncertain. V lost 6 bases to trimming and J lost 2 bases, with 13 bases between them. The germline CDR1 and CDR2 sequences are MDHEN and SYDVKM. The CDR3 covers 14 residues. The CDR3 spells CASSPATNQETQYF. DNA of the CDR3: TGTGCCAGCAGCCCGGCCACGAATCAAGAGACCCAGTACTTC. Drawing the rest from reference TRBV28 and TRBJ2-5, the complete variable domain is DVKVTQSSRYLVKRTGEKVFLECVQDMDHENMFWYRQDPGLGLRLIYFSYDVKMKEKGDIPEGYSVSREKKERFSLILESASTNQTSMYLCASSPATNQETQYFGPGTRLLVL.

The chain uses TRBV2 and TRBJ2-1; TRBD1 matches 7 bases. This CDR3 spans 16 amino acids. The J segment lost 4 bases and the V segment lost 2 bases, leaving 8 bases of the junction unmatched. CDR1 SNHLY and CDR2 FYNNEI come from the germline V gene. The CDR3 spells CASSELDRAGYNEQFF. The CDR3 bases are TGTGCCAGCAGTGAATTAGACAGGGCCGGGTACAATGAGCAGTTCTTC.

This clonotype has just a few counts. The chain carries TRBV29-1 and TRBJ2-5; a possible D gene is TRBD2 (5 bases). The germline V gene encodes CDR1 SQVTM and CDR2 ANQGSEA. Trimming removed 8 bases from V and 0 bases from J, with 25 bases in between. This CDR3 has 17 residues. The CDR3 is CSLARLAEENYQETQYF. Written as DNA, the CDR3 is TGCAGCCTTGCTCGGCTAGCAGAAGAAAATTACCAAGAGACCCAGTACTTC.

The V call is TRBV5-1, the J call TRBJ1-2; D is unclear. The CDR3 contains 13 residues. V was clipped by 3 bases and J by 7 bases, with 13 bases between them. Germline CDR1 SGHRS, CDR2 YFSETQ. CDR3 sequence reads: CASSSDGQGGYTF. As DNA, the CDR3 is TGCGCCAGCAGCTCTGACGGGCAAGGTGGCTACACCTTC.

A remark on this clonotype: This sequence may be a read error, since a much larger clone differs from it by one base. The chain couples TRBV28 to TRBJ2-5; D gene uncertain. The better agreement between TRBJ2-7 and the DNA end casts doubt on the J call. Germline CDR1 and CDR2: MDHEN and SYDVKM. CDR3 length: 13 amino acids. The CDR3 sequence: CASSLGQRGEQYF. In nucleotides, the CDR3 is TGTGCCAGCAGTTTAGGTCAACGTGGCGAGCAGTACTTC.

This chain links TRBV12-3 or TRBV12-4 with TRBJ2-3, with a tentative D call TRBD1 (6 bases). This CDR3 region has 12 residues. The V end was cut by 5 bases, the J end by 6 bases, with 9 bases between. CDR3 sequence: CASSIQGDTQYF. The CDR3 DNA sequence: TGTGCCAGCAGTATCCAGGGGGATACGCAGTATTTT.

The CDR3 sequence: CASSSADTIYF. Written as DNA, the CDR3 is TGTGCCAGCAGCTCAGCGGACACCATATATTTT. The gene calls are TRBV7-9 and TRBJ1-3; D not certain. Germline V gene data show CDR1 as SEHNR and CDR2 as FQNEAQ (reference sequence). The V end was cut by 4 bases, the J end by 8 bases, with 6 bases between. This CDR3 spans 11 amino acids.

The J gene is TRBJ2-1, the V gene TRBV7-2, with TRBD2 identical over 8 bases. The germline V gene has CDR1 SGHTA and CDR2 FQGNSA. This CDR3 comprises 18 residues. After removal of 8 bases from V and 4 bases from J, the junction contained 19 bases not matched to a gene. CDR3 loop: CASARQRGLKVGYNEQFF. In nucleotides, the CDR3 is TGTGCCAGCGCTAGACAGCGGGGGCTCAAAGTCGGGTACAATGAGCAGTTCTTC.

A remark on this clonotype: This sequence may be a read error, since a much larger clone differs from it by one base. The V and J genes are TRBV6-6 and TRBJ2-1; no definite D call. V lost 4 bases, J lost 5 bases, and 15 bases lay in between. CDR3 length: 15 amino acids. Germline loops: CDR1 MNHNY, CDR2 SVGAGI (reference sequence). The CDR3 DNA reads TGTGCCAGCAGTTGGACGGACGGGCAGAACAATGAGCAGTTCTTC. Translating it yields CASSWTDGQNNEQFF.

This clonotype has at least ten counts. The V and J genes are TRBV3-1 and TRBJ2-5; 10 bases line up with TRBD2. CDR3 length: 16 amino acids. Germline lookup yields CDR1 LGHDT and CDR2 YNNKEL (reference sequence). The V and J ends lost 0 bases and 5 bases, in that order; junction bases with no gene match: 6. The CDR3 DNA reads as TGTGCCAGCAGCCAAGAACAAGCGGGGGGGATGGAGACCCAGTACTTC. Protein sequence: CASSQEQAGGMETQYF.

This clonotype was counted at least ten times. The chain employs TRBV12-3 or TRBV12-4 and TRBJ1-5, with D perhaps matching TRBD1 (5 bases). The CDR3 runs 15 residues. V lost 3 bases to trimming and J lost 4 bases, with 13 bases between them. CDR3 protein: CASSLGGTGNQPQHF. The DNA of the CDR3 is TGTGCCAGCAGTTTGGGAGGGACGGGTAATCAGCCCCAGCATTTT.

This clonotype showed up many times. The chain recombines TRBV9 with TRBJ2-4; the match to TRBD2 covers 11 bases. The CDR3 runs to 16 residues. Germline V lookup: CDR1 SGDLS, CDR2 YYNGEE. V lost 1 base, J lost 8 bases, and 8 bases stayed unmatched. The CDR3 coding sequence is TGTGCCAGCAGCGTAAATAGCGGGGGGGCCTTAGACATTCAGTACTTC. Its translation: CASSVNSGGALDIQYF.

This clonotype occurred a few times. V and J are TRBV28 and TRBJ1-2; TRBD1 agrees at 7 bases. There are 15 residues in the CDR3. Germline V gene lookup returns CDR1 MDHEN and CDR2 SYDVKM. With V trimmed by 6 bases and J by 2 bases, 9 bases remained unmatched. Written as DNA, the CDR3 is TGTGCCAGCAGACCGGGACAGAGATACAACTATGGCTACACCTTC. Translation gives CASRPGQRYNYGYTF.

The gene calls are TRBV11-2 and TRBJ2-1; 15 nucleotides agree with TRBD2. The CDR3 runs to 18 residues. Germline trimming cut 3 bases from V and 7 bases from J; bases unmatched to any gene: 10. CDR1 SGHAT and CDR2 FQNNGV come from the germline V gene. The CDR3 DNA reads TGTGCCAGCAGCTTCTTGGGACTAGCGGGGGGACTCCCTAATGAGCAGTTCTTC. Amino acid sequence: CASSFLGLAGGLPNEQFF.

This clonotype showed up just a few times. This chain uses TRBV24-1 with TRBJ2-1; D not certain. The CDR3 has 16 amino acids. With 3 bases removed from V and 5 bases from J, the gap between germline ends came to 16 bases. Germline CDR1 reads KGHDR; CDR2 reads SFDVKD. The CDR3: CATSDPAGSAHNEQFF. In DNA, the CDR3 is TGTGCCACCAGTGATCCGGCCGGTTCCGCGCACAATGAGCAGTTCTTC.

The chain couples TRBV5-1 to TRBJ1-4; no reliable D call. The CDR3 sequence is 14 residues long. The ends were cut back, 1 base at V and 3 bases at J, with 7 bases in the middle. CDR1 and CDR2 from the germline V gene are SGHRS and YFSETQ. CDR3 nucleotides: TGCGCCAGCAGCTTGTTTGGGGCTAATGAAAAACTGTTTTTT. Translated: CASSLFGANEKLFF.

This clonotype was detected a few times. V gene TRBV7-6 combines with J gene TRBJ1-5; a possible D gene is TRBD1 (6 bases). CDR1 SGHVS and CDR2 FNYEAQ come from the germline V gene. The V end lost 0 bases, the J end lost 3 bases, and 12 bases lay between the germline ends. The CDR3 is 16 residues long. The CDR3 nucleotides read TGTGCCAGCAGCTTAGCTCCGCGGGACACCAATCAGCCCCAGCATTTT. This sequence encodes CASSLAPRDTNQPQHF.

This clonotype was counted many times. V usage is TRBV10-3 and J usage is TRBJ2-7; 7 positions agree with TRBD1. The germline gives CDR1 ENHRY, CDR2 SYGVKD. Losses at the gene ends were 6 bases for V and 3 bases for J; bases not matched to a gene: 5. The length of the CDR3 is 13 residues. The CDR3 region is CAIRIDRDYEQYF. The DNA of the CDR3 is TGTGCCATCAGAATAGACAGGGACTACGAGCAGTACTTC.

Only a few counts were recorded for this clonotype. The V gene is TRBV4-1, the J gene TRBJ1-5; D is unclear. This CDR3 is built from 15 residues. V was cut by 0 bases and J by 4 bases, with 10 bases left in between. Germline lookup yields CDR1 MGHRA and CDR2 YSYEKL. CDR3 loop: CASSQDRQANQPQHF. The CDR3 DNA reads as TGCGCCAGCAGCCAAGATCGTCAGGCAAATCAGCCCCAGCATTTT.

This clonotype appeared a few times. The chain carries TRBV15 and TRBJ2-1, with D tentatively TRBD1 or TRBD2 (7 bases each). With 1 base removed from V and 1 base from J, the gap between germline ends came to 14 bases. CDR3 length equals 17 residues. Germline assignment: CDR1 LNHNV and CDR2 YYDKDF (reference sequence). The CDR3 sequence: CATSRVGRGGSYNEQFF. The DNA for the CDR3 is TGTGCCACCAGCAGAGTTGGCAGGGGGGGTTCCTACAATGAGCAGTTCTTC.

The chain employs TRBV7-9 and TRBJ1-1; D perhaps matches TRBD1 (6 bases). Trimming removed 5 bases at V and 0 bases at J, with 13 bases between. Germline-derived CDR1 and CDR2 are SEHNR and FQNEAQ (reference sequence). The CDR3 totals 15 residues. This CDR3 is CASSHRTALNTEAFF. CDR3 in DNA: TGTGCCAGCAGCCACCGGACAGCTCTGAACACTGAAGCTTTCTTT.